This TCR beta chain was obtained from a study of a mutant IDH1 vaccine in newly diagnosed glioma. V gave up 0 bases and J gave up 8 bases, with 13 bases separating them. CDR1 and CDR2 (germline): GTSNPN, SVGIG (reference sequence). The CDR3 has 14 amino acids. The protocol was immunoSEQ multiplex PCR, while the TCRdb copy is restricted to in-frame clones and leaves out a portion. The table lists about 67,000 clones, approximately 84% of them singletons, with roughly 14% in the top ten. This clone was counted between two and nine times. What it binds is not known. As to time point: week 23, last vaccination. The study gave 300 ug of mutant IDH1 20-mer peptide per vaccine dose, with topical imiquimod.

This specimen was PBMCs, taken from a glioma patient whose treatment included an IDH1 peptide vaccine. The origin of this receptor is a man aged 18 to 29 with glioma. The genes are TRBV30 and TRBJ1-4, with D uncertain. CDR3 protein: CAWSVRRVQEKLFF. The CDR3 DNA follows: TGTGCCTGGAGTGTACGGCGGGTACAGGAAAAACTGTTTTTT.